Presented here are 30 T cell receptor beta chains from one specimen sequenced in a study of a mutant IDH1 vaccine in newly diagnosed glioma. Profiled with immunoSEQ multiplex PCR; TCRdb holds only in-frame clones, not every one. The profile covers about 56,000 clones, with approximately 87% appearing a single time and under 1.5% taken by the ten largest. The time point is: week 23, last vaccination. Vaccination comprised doses that each held 300 ug of mutant IDH1 20-mer peptide, plus topical imiquimod. These receptors lack a known antigen. The sequencing used PBMCs, collected from a glioma patient whose treatment included an IDH1 peptide vaccine. The receptors originated from a man aged 35-49 years with glioma.

The chain employs TRBV2 and TRBJ1-2; the D is unclear. The germline V gene has CDR1 SNHLY and CDR2 FYNNEI. The CDR3 is made up of 13 amino acids. Trimming left V 1 base short and J 5 bases short, with 8 bases between. The CDR3 reads CASSEVPSYGYTF. CDR3 in DNA: TGTGCCAGCAGTGAAGTCCCATCATATGGCTACACCTTC.

This sequence joins TRBV6-1 and TRBJ2-1; 13 bases agree with TRBD2. Germline V lookup: CDR1 MNHNS, CDR2 SASEGT. The CDR3 extends over 16 amino acids. V was clipped by 3 bases and J by 7 bases; unmatched bases: 6. The CDR3 DNA is TGTGCCAGCAGTGACCGCACTAGCGGGAGGGTAAATGAGCAGTTCTTC. This gives the protein CASSDRTSGRVNEQFF.

This clone was seen a single time. A read error may produce the germline difference seen at one junction end. V usage is TRBV7-7 and J usage is TRBJ1-1; D is unclear. The CDR3 spans 13 residues. The V gene's germline CDR1 is SSHAT and CDR2 FNYEAQ (reference sequence). The CDR3 is CASSLGPDTEAFF. CDR3 bases: TGTGCTAGCAGCTTAGGTCCGGACACTGAAGCTTTCTTT.

The V call is TRBV18, the J call TRBJ2-6; 12 bases align to TRBD1. Germline CDR1 and CDR2: KGHSH and LQKENI. The CDR3 has 20 residues. V was pared by 6 bases and J by 1 base, with 13 bases of the junction left unmatched. The CDR3 sequence: CASSETGTGGFISGANVLTF. In nucleotides, the CDR3 is TGTGCCAGCTCGGAAACCGGGACAGGGGGCTTTATATCTGGGGCCAACGTCCTGACTTTC.

This sequence joins TRBV6-1 and TRBJ2-7, with TRBD1 as a possible D gene (6 bases). The ends were cut back, 4 bases at V and 2 bases at J, with 18 bases in the middle. There are 16 residues in the CDR3. Germline V gene lookup returns CDR1 MNHNS and CDR2 SASEGT. The CDR3 is CASSANGGRTPYEQYF. The CDR3 DNA reads TGTGCCAGCAGTGCAAATGGGGGCCGAACCCCCTACGAGCAGTACTTC.

The chain is built from TRBV15 and TRBJ2-5, with unresolved D. Germline lookup yields CDR1 LNHNV and CDR2 YYDKDF (reference sequence). The CDR3 is 14 amino acids. The ends were cut back, 0 bases at V and 3 bases at J, with 8 bases in the middle. Here the CDR3 DNA reads TGTGCCACCAGCAGAGATCGGCCGGAAGAGACCCAGTACTTC. Its translation: CATSRDRPEETQYF.

The rearrangement joins TRBV7-8 to TRBJ2-1; D is uncertain. Trimming took 3 bases from V and 5 from J, leaving 8 bases between them. The CDR3 has 13 residues. Per the germline V gene, CDR1 is SGHVS and CDR2 is FQNEAQ. The DNA for the CDR3 is TGTGCCAGCAGCTTTGGCCAAAACAATGAGCAGTTCTTC. Encoded protein: CASSFGQNNEQFF.

This chain uses TRBV20-1 with TRBJ1-5; D is unresolved. V shed 1 base and J shed 4 bases, with 2 bases lying between them. Germline CDR1 DFQATT, CDR2 SNEGSKA (reference sequence). The CDR3 spans 11 residues. The chain's CDR3 is CSARGNQPQHF. The DNA of the CDR3 is TGCAGTGCTAGAGGGAATCAGCCCCAGCATTTT.

The chain has TRBV4-2 and TRBJ1-5; D ambiguous. V lost 8 bases and J lost 3, with 8 bases in between. The CDR3 has 12 amino acids. Germline V lookup: CDR1 LGHNA, CDR2 YNFKEQ. Here the CDR3 DNA reads TGTGCCAGCTCCGGGGTCAATCAGCCCCAGCATTTT. This codes for CASSGVNQPQHF.

V gene TRBV13 combines with J gene TRBJ1-1, with 10 bases lining up with TRBD1. The germline CDR1 and CDR2 sequences are PRHDT and FYEKMQ (reference sequence). The CDR3 is made up of 13 amino acids. Trimming removed 5 bases from V and 9 bases from J; junction bases left unmatched: 6. CDR3 in amino acids: CASSGRQGAKAFF. The CDR3 coding sequence is TGTGCCAGCAGCGGACGACAGGGGGCGAAAGCTTTCTTT.

The table lists this clone with a count of one. The chain recombines TRBV27 with TRBJ1-2, with 8 positions matching TRBD1. Germline loops: CDR1 MNHEY, CDR2 SMNVEV (reference sequence). There are 13 residues in the CDR3. V trimming: 5 bases; J trimming: 6 bases; junction bases outside the gene matches: 5. CDR3 residues: CASSTRTGHGYTF. CDR3 bases: TGTGCCAGCAGTACGCGGACAGGGCATGGCTACACCTTC.

The chain uses TRBV19 and TRBJ2-7; perhaps TRBD1 as D (5 bases). Germline V gene data show CDR1 as LNHDA and CDR2 as SQIVND (reference sequence). The CDR3 spans 14 residues. Trimming removed 1 base from V and 4 bases from J, with 11 bases in between. The CDR3 is CASSIVGRAYEQYF. The CDR3 coding sequence is TGTGCCAGTAGTATAGTAGGCAGGGCTTACGAGCAGTACTTC.

The gene calls are TRBV18 and TRBJ1-5; 8 nucleotides match TRBD1. V dropped 6 bases and J dropped 7; count of bases not matched to a gene: 5. The CDR3 is 13 residues long. The germline V gene has CDR1 KGHSH and CDR2 LQKENI. The CDR3 DNA is TGTGCCAGCTCCCTGGACAGGGACCAGCCCCAGCATTTT. Encoded protein: CASSLDRDQPQHF.

This chain joins TRBV15 and TRBJ1-5, with D tentatively TRBD1 (5 bases). Trimming pared 1 base from V and 7 bases from J, leaving 11 bases between. The CDR3 sequence is 14 residues long. CDR1 is LNHNV, CDR2 YYDKDF, per germline (reference sequence). In nucleotides, the CDR3 is TGTGCCACCAGCAGAGGTGACGGGGGGCAGCCCCAGCATTTT. It codes for CATSRGDGGQPQHF.

The gene calls are TRBV19 and TRBJ1-2; D is possibly TRBD1 (6 bases). Trimming pared 7 bases from V and 4 bases from J, leaving 19 bases between. This CDR3 region has 15 residues. Per the germline V gene, CDR1 is LNHDA and CDR2 is SQIVND (reference sequence). CDR3 sequence (DNA): TGTGCCAGTATCTCCTCCTCGAGGGGGTCCTATGGCTACACCTTC. The encoded protein is CASISSSRGSYGYTF. Full variable domain (missing parts from reference TRBV19 and TRBJ1-2): DGGITQSPKYLFRKEGQNVTLSCEQNLNHDAMYWYRQDPGQGLRLIYYSQIVNDFQKGDIAEGYSVSREKKESFPLTVTSAQKNPTAFYLCASISSSRGSYGYTFGSGTRLTVV.

The V call is TRBV27, the J call TRBJ1-5; 10 bases are shared with TRBD1. The CDR3 has 16 amino acids. Germline assignment: CDR1 MNHEY and CDR2 SMNVEV (reference sequence). V dropped 5 bases and J dropped 3; count of bases not matched to a gene: 7. The CDR3 DNA follows: TGTGCCAGCAGTCCCACGGGACAGGGGTACAATCAGCCCCAGCATTTT. Translating it yields CASSPTGQGYNQPQHF.

This clone was detected a few times. This chain joins TRBV6-5 and TRBJ1-5, with 9 bases matching TRBD1. The V gene end was trimmed by 10 bases and the J gene end by 6 bases; junction bases not matched to a gene: 10. The germline CDR1 and CDR2 sequences are MNHEY and SVGAGI. This CDR3 comprises 14 residues. This CDR3 is CATAGGQGSQPQHF. CDR3 in DNA: TGTGCCACCGCTGGGGGACAGGGTAGTCAGCCCCAGCATTTT.

The CDR3 loop is CASRFGGTEAFF. For the CDR3, the DNA is TGTGCCAGCAGATTCGGGGGCACTGAAGCTTTCTTT. The chain combines TRBV11-2 with TRBJ1-1, with D perhaps TRBD1 (5 bases). Trimming removed 6 bases from V and 4 bases from J, with 9 bases in between. This CDR3 is 12 amino acids long. The germline V gene has CDR1 SGHAT and CDR2 FQNNGV.

The chain has TRBV18 and TRBJ2-5; 8 nucleotides match TRBD1. The J segment lost 0 bases and the V segment lost 6 bases, leaving 12 bases of the junction unmatched. This CDR3 is built from 17 residues. Looked up from germline, CDR1 is KGHSH and CDR2 is LQKENI. CDR3 DNA sequence: TGTGCCAGCTCCTCCGGGGTCCAGGGGGCGCACCAAGAGACCCAGTACTTC. Amino acid sequence: CASSSGVQGAHQETQYF. The variable domain in full, completed from reference TRBV18 and TRBJ2-5, reads NAGVMQNPRHLVRRRGQEARLRCSPMKGHSHVYWYRQLPEEGLKFMVYLQKENIIDESGMPKERFSAEFPKEGPSILRIQQVVRGDSAAYFCASSSGVQGAHQETQYFGPGTRLLVL.

J is TRBJ2-2 and V is TRBV4-1; D is possibly TRBD1 (6 bases). Germline CDR1 and CDR2: MGHRA and YSYEKL. With 2 bases removed from V and 5 bases from J, the gap between germline ends came to 21 bases. The CDR3 covers 18 residues. CDR3 in DNA: TGCGCCAGCAGCCAACCCACTCGCAGGGGCGCTGATACCGGGGAGCTGTTTTTT. Translating gives CASSQPTRRGADTGELFF.

The chain has TRBV7-8 and TRBJ2-7; 7 bases are a match to TRBD2. V shed 2 bases and J 0 bases; nucleotides not matched to a gene: 7. CDR1 and CDR2 (germline): SGHVS, FQNEAQ. This CDR3 is 16 amino acids long. CDR3 sequence: CASSLLAVAGSYEQYF. CDR3 in DNA: TGTGCCAGCAGCTTACTGGCAGTAGCGGGCTCCTACGAGCAGTACTTC.

The chain links TRBV5-1 to TRBJ1-5; TRBD1 might be the D (6 bases). Germline values: CDR1 SGHRS, CDR2 YFSETQ. The CDR3 is made up of 15 amino acids. The V end was cut by 6 bases, the J end by 6 bases, with 19 bases between. CDR3 loop: CASTPEGGEGQPQHF. CDR3 nucleotides: TGCGCCAGCACCCCCGAGGGGGGCGAAGGTCAGCCCCAGCATTTT. Looking up the rest from reference TRBV5-1 and TRBJ1-5 gives the full variable domain: KAGVTQTPRYLIKTRGQQVTLSCSPISGHRSVSWYQQTPGQGLQFLFEYFSETQRNKGNFPGRFSGRQFSNSRSEMNVSTLELGDSALYLCASTPEGGEGQPQHFGDGTRLSIL.

In its sample, this clone was seen a few times. The rearrangement uses TRBV7-3 and TRBJ2-2, with 8 bases matching TRBD2. This CDR3 has 17 residues. Trimming took 5 bases from V and 4 from J; bases not matched to a gene: 12. Per the germline V gene, CDR1 is SGHTA and CDR2 is FQGTGA. The CDR3 here is CASSPGGLAGGTGELFF. The CDR3 coding sequence is TGTGCCAGCAGCCCCGGTGGTCTAGCGGGCGGCACCGGGGAGCTGTTTTTT.

This clone was observed once. The chain has TRBV20-1 and TRBJ2-1, with no clear D. Germline-derived CDR1 and CDR2 are DFQATT and SNEGSKA (reference sequence). This CDR3 comprises 11 residues. The germline V and J ends were trimmed by 1 base and 5 bases, with 3 bases remaining between them. As DNA, the CDR3 is TGCAGTGCTAGAGCAAACAATGAGCAGTTCTTC. Residues: CSARANNEQFF.

The chain has TRBV20-1 and TRBJ2-1; no definite D call. The CDR3 runs 11 residues. Germline CDR1 DFQATT, CDR2 SNEGSKA (reference sequence). Trimming stripped 6 bases from V and 8 bases from J, with 11 bases between. The CDR3 reads CSALGIDEQFF. As DNA, the CDR3 is TGCAGTGCCCTGGGGATTGATGAGCAGTTCTTC.

Details on this clone: The junction departs from germline at one end; a sequencing error may be responsible. This rearrangement joins TRBV20-1 to TRBJ2-3; D is unclear. From germline, CDR1 is DFQATT and CDR2 SNEGSKA (reference sequence). CDR3 length equals 11 residues. DNA of the CDR3: TGCAGTGCGAGAGCCGAACGTACGCAGTATTTT. Encoded protein: CSARAERTQYF.

The chain combines TRBV18 with TRBJ2-7; D is perhaps TRBD1 (6 bases). Germline V gene data show CDR1 as KGHSH and CDR2 as LQKENI. The CDR3 spans 13 residues. V was cut by 4 bases and J by 1 base, with 8 bases left in between. CDR3 sequence: CASSQQGSYEQYF. As DNA, the CDR3 is TGTGCCAGCTCACAACAGGGTTCCTACGAGCAGTACTTC.

The DNA of the CDR3 is TGTGCCAGCAGCTTAGGGGGGCTGCCGTCCTACGAGCAGTACTTC. Its protein product is CASSLGGLPSYEQYF. The genes are TRBV11-3 and TRBJ2-7; D possibly corresponds to TRBD1 (6 bases). Deletions cut 1 base from V and 1 base from J, with 11 bases between. Germline V CDR1 and CDR2: SGHNT, YENEEA. This CDR3 has 15 residues.

This chain's CDR3 is CASRKDRGTDNQPQHF. CDR3 nucleotides: TGCGCCAGCAGAAAAGACAGGGGAACAGACAATCAGCCCCAGCATTTT. The J gene is TRBJ1-5, the V gene TRBV10-2; 8 bases line up with TRBD1. Germline values: CDR1 WSHSY, CDR2 SAAADI. After removal of 6 bases from V and 3 bases from J, the junction contained 10 bases not matched to a gene. CDR3 length: 16 amino acids.

This clone was recorded once. The CDR3 loop reads CASRRQNYGYTF. The CDR3 DNA reads TGTGCCAGCAGGCGACAGAACTATGGCTACACCTTC. The chain has TRBV6-5 and TRBJ1-2; TRBD1 is a possible D gene (5 bases). Germline V gives CDR1 MNHEY, CDR2 SVGAGI. Trimming pared 6 bases from V and 2 bases from J, leaving 7 bases between. CDR3 length: 12 residues.